The 6 T cell receptor beta chains below come from one sample, sequenced in a study of blood T cell repertoires in COVID-19. TCRdb keeps only in-frame clones here, not all; method: immunoSEQ multiplex PCR. The sample yields about 140,000 clones, over 60% seen once. Sequenced: peripheral blood. These receptors were obtained from a man between 50 and 59 years old with acute or convalescent COVID-19.

This clone came up a few times. The gene calls are TRBV28 and TRBJ1-5; D is ambiguous. Germline CDR1 MDHEN, CDR2 SYDVKM. CDR3 length: 14 residues. The V end lost 3 bases, the J end lost 7 bases, and 13 bases lay between the germline ends. As DNA, the CDR3 is TGTGCCAGCAGTTTGTTGGGTCCTAGGCAGCCCCAGCATTTT. Protein: CASSLLGPRQPQHF. Full variable domain (outside the CDR3, taken from reference TRBV28 and TRBJ1-5): DVKVTQSSRYLVKRTGEKVFLECVQDMDHENMFWYRQDPGLGLRLIYFSYDVKMKEKGDIPEGYSVSREKKERFSLILESASTNQTSMYLCASSLLGPRQPQHFGDGTRLSIL.

The chain combines TRBV5-1 with TRBJ2-1; maybe TRBD2 (7 bases). CDR1 and CDR2 (germline): SGHRS, YFSETQ. CDR3 size: 14 residues. V lost 1 base and J 6 bases, leaving 11 bases between the germline ends. The CDR3 sequence: CASSLRGAVNEQFF. The DNA of the CDR3 is TGCGCCAGCAGCTTGCGGGGGGCGGTCAATGAGCAGTTCTTC.

The DNA for the CDR3 is TGCGCCAGCAGCTCGACAGGGTCCGAAGATTCCCAGCATTTT. The encoded protein is CASSSTGSEDSQHF. V gene TRBV5-1 combines with J gene TRBJ1-5; 7 bases match TRBD1. Germline V gene lookup returns CDR1 SGHRS and CDR2 YFSETQ. J lost 11 bases, V lost 3 bases, and 11 bases had no gene match. The CDR3 is 14 amino acids.

This clone was counted only a few times. The V call is TRBV5-1, the J call TRBJ1-1; D unclear. This CDR3 contains 13 residues. The ends were cut back, 1 base at V and 2 bases at J, with 6 bases in the middle. CDR1 is SGHRS, CDR2 YFSETQ, per germline. CDR3 DNA: TGCGCCAGCAGCTTGCGTACAAACACTGAAGCTTTCTTT. Protein: CASSLRTNTEAFF.

This chain joins TRBV24-1 and TRBJ1-4; 9 bases align to TRBD1. This CDR3 comprises 17 residues. Germline CDR1 KGHDR, CDR2 SFDVKD. With V trimmed by 1 base and J by 4 bases, 6 bases remained unmatched. The CDR3 coding sequence is TGTGCCACCAGTGATTTAGGGGGACAGGGTCATAATGAAAAACTGTTTTTT. Protein sequence: CATSDLGGQGHNEKLFF.

In this sample, this clone turned up a few times. The CDR3 reads CASSLAGGGAWEQYF. The CDR3 DNA reads TGTGCCAGCAGCTTAGCTGGCGGGGGGGCCTGGGAGCAGTACTTC. The rearrangement joins TRBV11-1 to TRBJ2-7; 9 bases fit TRBD2. This CDR3 region has 15 residues. J was trimmed by 7 bases and V by 0 bases; bases with no gene match: 7. Per the germline V gene, CDR1 is SGHAT and CDR2 is FQDESV (reference sequence).